Detailed here is one T cell receptor (beta chain). There is no known antigen for this receptor. The sample holds no much larger clone one base away, and base qualities are not on file. The sample comes from a study of metastatic and nonmetastatic thyroid tumors (dated by TCRdb to the early 2020s). Background for the entire study: The researchers compared repertoires between peripheral blood samples and tumor or nodule tissue samples from patients with malignant or benign thyroid disease. General study outcomes and caveats: In both blood and tumor samples, malignant tumors were reported to have significantly higher TCR beta diversity than benign nodules.

Before undergoing thyroid surgery, none of the patients had been given any kind of treatment. The study retrospectively analysed patient clinical samples collected from about 2011 to 2018 using T-cell receptor beta sequencing. V and J are truncated by 1 base and 4 bases respectively, leaving an intervening sequence of 5 bases. There are 13 amino acids in the CDR3, from cysteine to phenylalanine inclusive. Only CDR3 DNA remains: 39 bases, in frame from the first base. CDR1 and CDR2 are drawn from the germline V gene (reference sequence): LNHNV, YYDKDF. Libraries came from PCR. Data came from an Illumina HiSeq 4000. The TCR beta-chain CDR3 region of each patient was profiled by high-throughput sequencing. The study's processing was this. A classifier to discriminate distant-metastatic papillary thyroid cancer patients was built from CDR3 differences across clinicopathological groups. The Shannon index was used to measure repertoire diversity, and the Morisita-Horn index was used to measure how similar tumor and blood repertoires were. Using fastp at Q25 and MiXCR, TCRdb reprocessed the public reads and kept productive beta chains. The V and J calls were not made by the authors but by TCRdb's processing. The sample profile shows 30,000 to 40,000 clones; approximately 40% of them were found once. The biggest ten clones account for over 20% of the sample.

The sequence is built from TRBV15 and TRBJ1-3, with the D gene uncertain. Sequenced input: tumor tissue. This receptor was identified in a female donor with papillary thyroid cancer or a benign thyroid nodule (not recorded which). Some clones in this sample may be carry-over from other donors' samples. The DNA is TGTGCCACCAGCAGAGTCGGGGGAAACACCATATATTTT. Its translation reads: CATSRVGGNTIYF.